This entry lists 4 T cell receptor beta chains sequenced from one sample in a study of cytomegalovirus exposure and HLA in healthy donors. The PCR had 60 Vbeta and 13 Jbeta primers. Assay: immunoSEQ multiplex PCR; the TCRdb copy retains only in-frame clones and omits some. The repertoire holds some 80,000 clones, roughly 9.1% seen once, with approximately 23% in the top ten. The sample taken for sequencing was PBMCs. Receptors were obtained from a man in his 60s in good health and CMV-seropositive.

The rearrangement joins TRBV11-2 to TRBJ1-1; 7 bases align to TRBD1. With V trimmed by 1 base and J by 4 bases, 6 bases remained unmatched. Germline V gene sequence: CDR1 SGHAT, CDR2 FQNNGV. The CDR3 length is 15 residues. CDR3 loop: CASSLGKGAGTEAFF. CDR3 bases: TGTGCCAGCAGCTTAGGGAAGGGGGCTGGCACTGAAGCTTTCTTT.

This clone was seen only a few times. The chain carries TRBV9 and TRBJ2-3; TRBD1 might be the D (7 bases). V was shortened by 4 bases and J by 1 base, with 16 bases between the two germline ends. Germline CDR1 and CDR2: SGDLS and YYNGEE. The CDR3 loop spans 16 amino acids. The CDR3 DNA follows: TGTGCCAGCAGCTCCCCCAGGGGGGTCGGCACAGATACGCAGTATTTT. As protein: CASSSPRGVGTDTQYF.

The chain has TRBV6-5 and TRBJ1-6, with 10 bases lining up with TRBD1. CDR3 size: 15 residues. The V gene end was trimmed by 5 bases and the J gene end by 8 bases; junction bases not matched to a gene: 6. The germline CDR1 and CDR2 sequences are MNHEY and SVGAGI. The CDR3 sequence: CASSRTGTGDSPLHF. The CDR3, as DNA: TGTGCCAGCAGTAGGACCGGGACAGGGGATTCACCCCTCCACTTT.

This clone was counted between two and nine times. The rearrangement uses TRBV5-4 and TRBJ2-1; 14 positions match TRBD2. Unmatched junction bases numbered 9, after V lost 4 bases and J lost 12 bases. Germline loops: CDR1 SGHNT, CDR2 YYREEE (reference sequence). The CDR3 is 15 residues long. CDR3 amino acids: CASSAMTSGRAWQFF. DNA for the CDR3: TGTGCCAGCAGCGCCATGACTAGCGGGAGGGCCTGGCAGTTCTTC.